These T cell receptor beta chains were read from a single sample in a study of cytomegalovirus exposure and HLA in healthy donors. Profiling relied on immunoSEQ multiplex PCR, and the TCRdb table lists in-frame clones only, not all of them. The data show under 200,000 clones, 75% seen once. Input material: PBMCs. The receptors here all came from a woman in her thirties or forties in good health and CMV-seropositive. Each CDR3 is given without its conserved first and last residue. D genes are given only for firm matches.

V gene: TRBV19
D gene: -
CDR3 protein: ASSTAGASEAF

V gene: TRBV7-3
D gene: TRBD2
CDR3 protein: ASSLTGDYSGANVLT

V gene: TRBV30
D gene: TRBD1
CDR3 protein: AWSPLGQGSSQPQH

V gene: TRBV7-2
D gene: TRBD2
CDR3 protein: ASSSGAGGYNEQF

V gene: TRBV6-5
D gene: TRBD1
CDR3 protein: ASSYDQGASPHEQY

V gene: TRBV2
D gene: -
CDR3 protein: ASRALVGGYT

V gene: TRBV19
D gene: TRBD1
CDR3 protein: ASSPTGERTEAF

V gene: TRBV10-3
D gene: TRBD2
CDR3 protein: AISETSGRNSYNEQF

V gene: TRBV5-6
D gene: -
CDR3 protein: ASRDSNNEQF

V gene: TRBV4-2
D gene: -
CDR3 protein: ASSQDQGITGYT

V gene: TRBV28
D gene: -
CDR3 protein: ASSRVTRRSGELF

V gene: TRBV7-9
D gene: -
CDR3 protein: ASSLGLGGEYTEAF

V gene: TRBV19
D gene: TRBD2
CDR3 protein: ASRSGTSTDTQY

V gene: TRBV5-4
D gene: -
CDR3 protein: ASSSSQGSRIGNEQF

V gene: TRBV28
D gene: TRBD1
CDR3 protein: ASSLIDRGGTDTQY

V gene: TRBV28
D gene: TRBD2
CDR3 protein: ASRLTSGRLYEQY

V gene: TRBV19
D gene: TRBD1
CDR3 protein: ASSPGTVYEQY

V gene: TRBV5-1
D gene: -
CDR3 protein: ASSLAGGFSYNEQF

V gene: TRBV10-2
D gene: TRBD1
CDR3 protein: ATQGVTGRRTEAF

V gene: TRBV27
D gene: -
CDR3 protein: ASTQSFFSSLYEQY

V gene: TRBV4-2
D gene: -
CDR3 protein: ASSQGRVGNTIY

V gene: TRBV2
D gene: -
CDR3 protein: ASSDVTKGLHGYT

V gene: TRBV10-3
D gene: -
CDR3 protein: AISVGGKDEKLF

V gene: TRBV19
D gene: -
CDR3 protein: ASSITKETQY

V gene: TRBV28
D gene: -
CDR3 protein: ASSPAGVEQY

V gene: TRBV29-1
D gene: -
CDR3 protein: SVASGTGKNIQY

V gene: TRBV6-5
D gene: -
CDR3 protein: ASSYSGTRGTEAF

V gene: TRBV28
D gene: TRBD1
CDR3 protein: ASRGQGDHEQY

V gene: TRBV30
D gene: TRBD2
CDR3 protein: AWSPFGPSGSYEQY

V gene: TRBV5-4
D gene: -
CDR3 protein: ASSLLQGSGSNQPQH

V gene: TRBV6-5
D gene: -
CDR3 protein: ASSRTGSGYEQY

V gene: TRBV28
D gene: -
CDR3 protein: ASSSRDLGIQETQY